This TCR beta chain was recovered during a study of shared clonotypes between healthy human individuals (dated by TCRdb to about 2020). General notes on the study: The cohort comprised a couple of women and three men aged 18 to 49 years. Per donor, three plates each were used for CD4 naive and CD4 memory, two for CD8 naive, and one for CD8 memory. Blood TCR repertoires of roughly 5 healthy adults were deeply sequenced to estimate repertoire size and the extent of clonotype sharing between individuals. To increase sequencing depth and limit assay-specific biases, TCR repertoire library preparation and sequencing were carried out by different laboratories using diverse techniques. Per donor, leukapheresis produced somewhere between about 0.9 and 9.5 billion PBMCs. What the study reported, not specific to this receptor: Incomplete sequencing was indicated by rarefaction of sorted-subset datasets, despite the large sequencing depth. Pairwise subsampling led to the expectation that sequencing depth would affect the degree of clonotype sharing among donors. Sampling was limited to blood, and TCR repertoires in tissue likely differ from TCR repertoires in blood. Across four donors, roughly 5% of naive CD4, roughly 3.5% of naive CD8, 2.3% of memory CD4, and 0.4% to 0.45% of memory CD8 clonotypes were shared. Because the study included only a small number of donors, the genetic and exposure-history diversity represented was limited. Estimated clonotype richness was generally larger for naive than for memory subsets. Higher generation probabilities were observed for clonotypes shared by all four sorted-subset donors than for non-shared clonotypes.

Healthy HIV-negative adults with no recently reported acute infections or vaccinations were included as donors. Only Caucasian adults living in Nashville, Tennessee, USA were represented among the donors. CD4+ T cells were enriched by magnetic negative selection; naive cells were then positively selected on CD45RA, and the negative fraction formed the memory subset. After blood collection by leukapheresis, PBMCs were isolated using Ficoll-Histopaque density gradient centrifugation and then cryopreserved in the vapor phase of liquid nitrogen. Analytical flow cytometry was used to check the purity and quantity of each magnetically sorted T cell population. Genomic DNA was isolated from every sorted fraction and measured by UV absorbance on a Nanodrop 2000c. TCR CDR3 regions were amplified from genomic DNA by multiplex PCR using the deep immunoSEQ assay. Extracted genomic DNA from each cell subset was spread evenly across all wells of several immunoSEQ 96-well plates, with each plate serving as a replicate. Each replicate PCR for sorted subsets received 200 ng genomic DNA, equal to about 30,000 T cell genomes. Purified libraries were quantified with a Qubit 3.0 fluorometer, sized on a Bioanalyzer 2100, and re-quantified with the KAPA Library Quantification kit. A separate single-read 150-cycle Illumina NextSeq 550 flow cell was used to sequence each immunoSEQ 96-well plate. The study's own analysis went as follows. Because only junctional sequences without quality scores were contained in the immunoSEQ output, filtering matching that applied to full-length reads could not be performed. Sequences were annotated with PyIR, a Python wrapper for IgBLAST v1.9, and V/J genes and CDR3 were assigned using IMGT germline references. Reads with weak V/J assignments (E-value above 1e-6), missing CDR3, stop codons, out-of-frame junctions, or ambiguous translated residues were removed. V3J clonotypes were defined as sequences sharing an identical inferred V gene, J gene, and CDR3 amino acid sequence. To compute the percentage overlap between repertoires, the number of shared unique clonotypes was divided by the size of the smaller repertoire. Richness of each repertoire was evaluated using RTK rarefaction, the Chao1 estimator, and Recon v2.1 estimates of unobserved clonotypes. OLGA was used to compute generation probabilities for all TCRbeta clonotypes that the gDNA method yielded from four donors. TCRdb took this table from immuneACCESS and kept in-frame rearrangements with V and J called. Such tables lack part of the clones; where checked against another copy, unresolved V genes explain under half of the gap, and the rest is unexplained. The V and J calls and the clone size are those of that table, but D and trimming were determined from the DNA. Here the sample has 2,500,000 or so clones; over 85% occur a single time. The ten largest clones capture about 0.13% of the sample.

Worth noting for this clone: No antigen is known for it. No clone much larger than this one lies a single base away; base qualities are absent.

Measured from the cysteine to the phenylalanine, the CDR3 is 16 residues long. The kept DNA is CDR3 alone, 48 bases in frame from the first base. CDR1 and CDR2 (ENHRY, SYGVKD) derive from the germline V gene. V loses 4 bases of germline sequence and J loses 5 bases, and the interval between the two ends is 21 bases. The chain is made from TRBV10-3 and TRBJ2-7; TRBD2 is a weak D gene call, 6 bases matching. The sequence was obtained from a man between 18 and 29 years old in good health. Sequencing was performed on naive CD4+ T cells sorted from blood. What the cell subset or site label conveys for this sample: CD45RA+ positively selected. The CDR3 reads as follows: CAISGAGGPPANEQYF. The DNA is as follows: TGTGCCATCAGTGGCGCTGGAGGGCCACCGGCGAACGAGCAGTACTTC.